The T cell receptor (beta chain) under discussion was sequenced for a study of blood T cell repertoires in COVID-19. Study summary: PBMCs, B-cell-depleted T cells, or T cells provided the cDNA or gDNA that made up the material.

Authors' analysis steps: Reference gene primer amplification gave estimated nucleated cell counts. Produced via immunoSEQ multiplex PCR; TCRdb's table is partial and in-frame only. That table furnishes V, J and clone size, whereas the DNA furnished D and trimming. The profile shows almost 400,000 clones, 70% to 90% of them singletons. V shed 5 bases, J shed 6 bases, and the junction held 6 bases outside the gene matches. Looked up from germline, CDR1 is MNHEY and CDR2 is SVGAGI. The CDR3 is 14 residues long. The TCR originated in a woman between 55 and 75 years old with COVID-19, enrolled during active disease. The specimen sequenced was peripheral blood. V usage is TRBV6-5 and J usage is TRBJ2-1; 8 bases align to TRBD1. DNA of the CDR3: TGTGCCAGCAGTCAGGACAGGGTCCGCAATGAGCAGTTCTTC. Encoded protein: CASSQDRVRNEQFF.